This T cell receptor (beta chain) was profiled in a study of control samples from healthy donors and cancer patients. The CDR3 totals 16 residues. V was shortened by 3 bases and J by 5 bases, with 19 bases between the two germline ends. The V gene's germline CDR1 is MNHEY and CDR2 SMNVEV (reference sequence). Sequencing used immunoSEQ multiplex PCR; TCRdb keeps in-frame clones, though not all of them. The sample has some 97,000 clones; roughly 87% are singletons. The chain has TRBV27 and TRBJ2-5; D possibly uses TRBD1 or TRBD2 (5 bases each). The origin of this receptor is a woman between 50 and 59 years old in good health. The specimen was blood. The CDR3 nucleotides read TGTGCCAGCAGTTTCCGAATGGGGGTCAGAGGGGAGACCCAGTACTTC. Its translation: CASSFRMGVRGETQYF.